The T cell receptor (beta chain) described here comes from a study of blood T cell repertoires in COVID-19. Looking at the study overall: Samples came from the United States, Italy and Spain, spanning acute and convalescent COVID-19. PBMCs, B-cell-depleted T cells, or T cells were the source of the cDNA or gDNA that made up the material.

Per the original data handling: Estimation of nucleated cell counts was performed using reference gene primer amplification. Measured with immunoSEQ multiplex PCR; TCRdb has only the in-frame clones, and not every one. The V and J calls and clone size come from that table; D and trimming were worked out from the DNA. This repertoire shows more than 150,000 clones, 80% to 90% found once; its top ten account for approximately 15%. This CDR3 spans 16 amino acids. V lost 3 bases, J lost 4 bases, and 16 bases lay in between. CDR1 is MNHNS and CDR2 is SASEGT in the germline V gene. The origin of this receptor is a man younger than 45 with active or convalescent COVID-19. The specimen was peripheral blood. This chain links TRBV6-1 with TRBJ2-1; weak D call: TRBD2 (6 bases). In DNA, the CDR3 is TGTGCCAGCAGTGATACGGGAGTGGTCTCGTACAATGAGCAGTTCTTC. Protein: CASSDTGVVSYNEQFF.